The TCR beta chain under discussion was sequenced for a study of spatial heterogeneity in lung cancer. Study-wide points: Expanded alpha and beta TCR counts within tumors tracked tumor mutation counts.

V lost 0 bases, J lost 2 bases, and 11 bases lay in between. CDR1 and CDR2 (germline): GTSNPN, SVGIG (reference sequence). There are 14 residues in the CDR3. TCRdb redid the calling of the 5' RACE reads with MiXCR, one entry per CDR3 protein. The data show several thousand distinct CDR3 sequences, roughly a quarter seen once. A few counts support this clonotype. Its antigen is not identified. The time point is: sample taken at primary tumor resection. Untreated early-stage non-small cell lung cancer patients, approximately 76 in total, were the donors. The TCR was taken from a female donor with early-stage non-small cell lung cancer. The starting material was lung tumor tissue, obtained at surgery. The rearrangement joins TRBV30 to TRBJ2-7; D not resolved. The CDR3 bases are TGTGCCTGGAGTGTGGTGGGAAAGACCTACGAGCAGTACTTC. Translated: CAWSVVGKTYEQYF.